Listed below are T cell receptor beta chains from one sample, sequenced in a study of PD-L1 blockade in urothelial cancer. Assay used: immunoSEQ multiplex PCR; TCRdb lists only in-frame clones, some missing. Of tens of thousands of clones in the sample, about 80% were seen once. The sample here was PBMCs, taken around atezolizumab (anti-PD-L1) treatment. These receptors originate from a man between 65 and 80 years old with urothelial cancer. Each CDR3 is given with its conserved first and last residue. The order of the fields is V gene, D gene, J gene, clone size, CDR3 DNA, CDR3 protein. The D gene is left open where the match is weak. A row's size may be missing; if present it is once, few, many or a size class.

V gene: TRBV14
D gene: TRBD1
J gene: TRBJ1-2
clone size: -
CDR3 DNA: TGTGCCAGCAGCCAGCTCGGGACAGGGAGCTATGGCTACACCTTC
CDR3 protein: CASSQLGTGSYGYTF

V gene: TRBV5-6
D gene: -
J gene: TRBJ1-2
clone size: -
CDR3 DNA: TGTGCCAGCAGCTTGGTTCAGGGCTATGGCTACACCTTC
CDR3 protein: CASSLVQGYGYTF

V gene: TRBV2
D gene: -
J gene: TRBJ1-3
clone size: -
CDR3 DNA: TGTGCCAGCGAAAGGGGCTCTGGAAACACCATATATTTT
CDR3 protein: CASERGSGNTIYF

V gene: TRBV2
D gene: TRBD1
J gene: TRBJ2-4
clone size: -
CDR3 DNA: TGTGCCAGCAGAGCCGACAGGGGAGACAAAAACATTCAGTACTTC
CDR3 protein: CASRADRGDKNIQYF

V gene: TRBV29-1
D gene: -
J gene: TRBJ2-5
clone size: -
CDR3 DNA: TGCAGCGTTGAATCCCAGGCCTACCAAGAGACCCAGTACTTC
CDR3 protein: CSVESQAYQETQYF

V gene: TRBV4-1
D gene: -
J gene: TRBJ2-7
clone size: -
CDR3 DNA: TGCGCCAGCAGCCAAGTCGGGACAACCTACGAGCAGTACTTC
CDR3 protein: CASSQVGTTYEQYF

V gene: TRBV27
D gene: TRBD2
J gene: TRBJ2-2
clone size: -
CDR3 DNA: TGTGCCAGCAGTCCTCGATCAGCGGGGGGGAACACCGGGGAGCTGTTTTTT
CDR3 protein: CASSPRSAGGNTGELFF

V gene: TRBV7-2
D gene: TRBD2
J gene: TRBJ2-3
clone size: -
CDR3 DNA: TGTGCCAGCAGCTTACGGGGACTAGTAACAGATACGCAGTATTTT
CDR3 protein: CASSLRGLVTDTQYF

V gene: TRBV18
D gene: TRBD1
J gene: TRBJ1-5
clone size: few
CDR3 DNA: TGTGCCAGCTCGGGACAGAGAAATCAGCCCCAGCATTTT
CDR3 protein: CASSGQRNQPQHF

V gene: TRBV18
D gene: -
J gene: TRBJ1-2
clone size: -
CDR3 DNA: TGTGCCAGCTCACCACTATTGCAGGGAAATGGCTACACCTTC
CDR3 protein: CASSPLLQGNGYTF

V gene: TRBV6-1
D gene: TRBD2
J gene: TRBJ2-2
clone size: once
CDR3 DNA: TGTGCCAGCGACGACGAACTAGCGGGAACCGGGGAGCTGTTTTTT
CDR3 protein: CASDDELAGTGELFF

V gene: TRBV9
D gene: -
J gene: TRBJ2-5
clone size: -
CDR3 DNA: TGTGCCAGCAGCGTAGCAGGGGAGGGGGAGACCCAGTACTTC
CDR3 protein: CASSVAGEGETQYF

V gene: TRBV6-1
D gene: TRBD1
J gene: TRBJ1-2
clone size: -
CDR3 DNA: TGTGCCAGCAGTGGTCCGGGACAGGGGGCGAACTATGGCTACACCTTC
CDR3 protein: CASSGPGQGANYGYTF

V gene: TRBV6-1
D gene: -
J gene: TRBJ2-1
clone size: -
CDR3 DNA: TGTGCCAGCACCGAAGGAGGGTACTACAATGAGCAGTTCTTC
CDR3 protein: CASTEGGYYNEQFF

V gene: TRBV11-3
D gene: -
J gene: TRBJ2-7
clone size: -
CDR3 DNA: TGTGCCAGCAGCTTAGAGGGCGGGCCGACCTACGAGCAGTACTTC
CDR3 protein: CASSLEGGPTYEQYF

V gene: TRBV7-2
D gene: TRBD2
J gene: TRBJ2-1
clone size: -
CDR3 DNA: TGTGCCAGCAGCCCACAGTCTAGCGGGAGAGAGGGGTTCTTC
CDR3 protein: CASSPQSSGREGFF

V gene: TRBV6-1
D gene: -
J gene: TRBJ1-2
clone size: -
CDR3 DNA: TGTGCCAGCAGTGAACCGGCAGGGAATGGCTACACCTTC
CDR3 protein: CASSEPAGNGYTF

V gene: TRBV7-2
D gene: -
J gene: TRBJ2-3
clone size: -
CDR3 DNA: TGTGCCAGCAGCTCCGGGACTGGGCCGGATACGCAGTATTTT
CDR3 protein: CASSSGTGPDTQYF

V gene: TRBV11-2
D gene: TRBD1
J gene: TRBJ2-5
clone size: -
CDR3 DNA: TGTGCCAGCAGCCGAGCCCAGGGGGCTCGGGAGACCCAGTACTTC
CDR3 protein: CASSRAQGARETQYF

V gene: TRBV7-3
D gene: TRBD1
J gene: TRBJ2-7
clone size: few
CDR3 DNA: TGTGCCAGCAGCCAAGATGGGACAGACTACGAGCAGTACTTC
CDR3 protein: CASSQDGTDYEQYF

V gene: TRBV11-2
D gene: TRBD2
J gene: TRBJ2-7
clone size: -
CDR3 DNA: TGTGCCAGCAGCTGGGGACTAGCGGGACTCTACGAGCAGTACTTC
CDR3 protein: CASSWGLAGLYEQYF

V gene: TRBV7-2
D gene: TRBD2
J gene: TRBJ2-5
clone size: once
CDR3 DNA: TGTGCCAGCAGCCTTAGCGGGGGGGCCGGAGAGACCCAGTACTTC
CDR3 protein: CASSLSGGAGETQYF

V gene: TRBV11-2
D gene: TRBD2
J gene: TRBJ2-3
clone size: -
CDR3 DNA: TGTGCCAGCAGGAGCGGGGGGGCTTTGAGAGATACGCAGTATTTT
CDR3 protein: CASRSGGALRDTQYF

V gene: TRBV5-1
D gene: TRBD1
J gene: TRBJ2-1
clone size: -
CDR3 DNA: TGCGCCAGCAGCTGGGGCCTAGGGACAGGGATCCGGGAGCAGTTCTTC
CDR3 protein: CASSWGLGTGIREQFF

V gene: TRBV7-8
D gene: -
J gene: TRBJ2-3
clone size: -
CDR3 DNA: TGTGCCAGCAGCTTAGGACAGGTCAACACAGATACGCAGTATTTT
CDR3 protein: CASSLGQVNTDTQYF

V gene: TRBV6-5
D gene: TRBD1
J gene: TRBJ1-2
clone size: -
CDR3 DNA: TGTGCCAGCAGACGAGGACAGGGAGGCTATGGCTACACCTTC
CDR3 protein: CASRRGQGGYGYTF

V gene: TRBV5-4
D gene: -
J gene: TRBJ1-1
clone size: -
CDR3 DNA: TGTGCCAGCAGCTCAACAATGAACACTGAAGCTTTCTTT
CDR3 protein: CASSSTMNTEAFF

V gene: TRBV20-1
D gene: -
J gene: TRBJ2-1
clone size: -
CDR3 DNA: TGCAGTGCTAGCCAGGAGGTTGAGCAGTTCTTC
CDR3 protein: CSASQEVEQFF

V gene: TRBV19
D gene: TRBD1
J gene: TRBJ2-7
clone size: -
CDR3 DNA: TGTGCCAGTGGGATTAGACAGGGGGCTTCCTACGAGCAGTACTTC
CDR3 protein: CASGIRQGASYEQYF

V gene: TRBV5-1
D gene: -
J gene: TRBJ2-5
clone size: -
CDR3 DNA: TGCGCCAGCAGCCGTCAGACTAGGGGCCAAGAGACCCAGTACTTC
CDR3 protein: CASSRQTRGQETQYF

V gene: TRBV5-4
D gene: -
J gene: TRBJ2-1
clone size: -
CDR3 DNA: TGTGCCAGCAGCACCTGGGGGGGGGCGAATGAGCAGTTCTTC
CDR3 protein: CASSTWGGANEQFF

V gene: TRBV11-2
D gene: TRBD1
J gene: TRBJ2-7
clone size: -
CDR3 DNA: TGTGCCAGCAGCTTCTACAGGGGGATAGGGGAGCAGTACTTC
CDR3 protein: CASSFYRGIGEQYF

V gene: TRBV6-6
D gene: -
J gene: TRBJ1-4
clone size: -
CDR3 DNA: TGTGCCAGCAGTAATCCTCCTACAACTAATGAAAAACTGTTTTTT
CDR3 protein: CASSNPPTTNEKLFF

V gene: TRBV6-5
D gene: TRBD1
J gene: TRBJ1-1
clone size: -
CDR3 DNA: TGTGCCAGCAGAGACAGGGAGATGAACACTGAAGCTTTCTTT
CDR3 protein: CASRDREMNTEAFF

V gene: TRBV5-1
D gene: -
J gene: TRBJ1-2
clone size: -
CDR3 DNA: TGCGCCAGCAGCTTGGATTCACTCGGTGGCTACACCTTC
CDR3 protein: CASSLDSLGGYTF

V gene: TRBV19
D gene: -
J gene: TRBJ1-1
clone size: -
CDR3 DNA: TGTGCCAGTAGTATAGGGCAGCGGGGCACTGAAGCTTTCTTT
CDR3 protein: CASSIGQRGTEAFF

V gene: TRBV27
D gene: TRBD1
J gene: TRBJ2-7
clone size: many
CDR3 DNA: TGTGCCAGCAGCCCTATCAGGACAGGGGTCGAGCAGTACTTC
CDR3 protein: CASSPIRTGVEQYF

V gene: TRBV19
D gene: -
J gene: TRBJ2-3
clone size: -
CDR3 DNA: TGTGCCAGTAGTCCTAGCACAGATACGCAGTATTTT
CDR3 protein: CASSPSTDTQYF

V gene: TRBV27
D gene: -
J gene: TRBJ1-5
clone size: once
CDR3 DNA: TGTGCCAGCAGTTTATCGGGTTTGGGGGCCTATAGCAATCAGCCCCAGCATTTT
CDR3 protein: CASSLSGLGAYSNQPQHF

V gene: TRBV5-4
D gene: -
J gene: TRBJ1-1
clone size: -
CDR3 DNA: TGTGCCAGCAGCTCATACTTGACTGCGAACACTGAAGCTTTCTTT
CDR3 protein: CASSSYLTANTEAFF

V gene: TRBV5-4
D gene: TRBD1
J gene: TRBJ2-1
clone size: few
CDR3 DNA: TGTGCCAGCAGCTTGGGGCCGGGACAGGGTCACAATGAGCAGTTCTTC
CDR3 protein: CASSLGPGQGHNEQFF

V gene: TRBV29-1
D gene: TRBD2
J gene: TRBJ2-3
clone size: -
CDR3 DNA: TGCAGCGTTGTCCTAGCGGGAGCCCGCACAGATACGCAGTATTTT
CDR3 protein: CSVVLAGARTDTQYF

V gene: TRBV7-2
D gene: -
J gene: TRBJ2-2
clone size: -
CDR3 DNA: TGTGCCAGCAGCTTAGATATTTCCACCGGGGAGCTGTTTTTT
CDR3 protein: CASSLDISTGELFF

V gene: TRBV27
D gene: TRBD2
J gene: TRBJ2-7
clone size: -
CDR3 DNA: TGTGCCAGCAGTTTACACCCGGGGACTAGTGTTGTGGAGCAGTACTTC
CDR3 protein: CASSLHPGTSVVEQYF

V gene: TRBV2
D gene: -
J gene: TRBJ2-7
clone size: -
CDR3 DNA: TGTGCCAGCAGTGGAGGCGGGGTGTTGCAGTACTTC
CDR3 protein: CASSGGGVLQYF

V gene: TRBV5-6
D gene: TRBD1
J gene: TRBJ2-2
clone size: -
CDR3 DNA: TGTGCCAGCAGCCCCCCCGGAGGACAGGGGGCGCCCGGGGAGCTGTTTTTT
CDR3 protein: CASSPPGGQGAPGELFF

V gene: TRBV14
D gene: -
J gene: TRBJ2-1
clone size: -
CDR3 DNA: TGTGCCAGCAGCCAAGATAATTGGAGCTCCTACAATGAGCAGTTCTTC
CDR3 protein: CASSQDNWSSYNEQFF

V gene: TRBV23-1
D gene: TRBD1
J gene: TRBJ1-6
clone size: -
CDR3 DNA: TGCGCCAGCTATGACAGGGTTGGTTCACCCCTCCACTTT
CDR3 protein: CASYDRVGSPLHF

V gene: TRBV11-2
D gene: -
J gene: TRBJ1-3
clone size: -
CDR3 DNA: TGTGCCAGCAGCTTAGATGGGGGCCGGTTTGGAAACACCATATATTTT
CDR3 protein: CASSLDGGRFGNTIYF

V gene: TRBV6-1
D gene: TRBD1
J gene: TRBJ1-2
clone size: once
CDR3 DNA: TGTGCCAGCAGTGAGGGACAGGCTCGCGGCTACACCTTC
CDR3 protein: CASSEGQARGYTF

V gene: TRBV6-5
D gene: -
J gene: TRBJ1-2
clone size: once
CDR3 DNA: TGTGCCAGCAGTCCCCCGGGAGGGTTTAGTGGTGGCTACACCTTC
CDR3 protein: CASSPPGGFSGGYTF